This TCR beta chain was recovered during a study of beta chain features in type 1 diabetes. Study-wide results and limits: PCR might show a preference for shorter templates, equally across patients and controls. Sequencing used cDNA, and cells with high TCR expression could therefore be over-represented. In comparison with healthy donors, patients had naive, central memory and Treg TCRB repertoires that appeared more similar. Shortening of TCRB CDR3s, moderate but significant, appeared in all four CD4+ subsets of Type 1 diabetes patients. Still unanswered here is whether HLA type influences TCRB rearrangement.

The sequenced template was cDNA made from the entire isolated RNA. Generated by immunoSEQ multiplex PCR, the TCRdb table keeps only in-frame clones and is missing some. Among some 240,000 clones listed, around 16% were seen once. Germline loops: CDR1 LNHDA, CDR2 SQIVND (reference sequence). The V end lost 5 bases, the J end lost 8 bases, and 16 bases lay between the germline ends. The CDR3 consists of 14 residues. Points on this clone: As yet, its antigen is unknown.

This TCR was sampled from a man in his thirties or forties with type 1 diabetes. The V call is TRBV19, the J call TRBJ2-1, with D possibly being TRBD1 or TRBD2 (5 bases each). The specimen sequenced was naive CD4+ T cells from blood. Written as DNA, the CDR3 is TGTGCCAGTAGTTTCGGGGACGTGCGCGATGAGCAGTTCTTC. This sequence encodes CASSFGDVRDEQFF.